Listed below are T cell receptor beta chains from one sample, sequenced in a study of cytomegalovirus exposure and HLA in healthy donors. TCRdb keeps only in-frame clones here, not all; method: immunoSEQ multiplex PCR. This sample yields 75,000 to 90,000 clones, of which over 70% are seen a single time; around a fifth belongs to the top ten. The sample comprised PBMCs. The receptors originated from a woman in her forties in good health and CMV-seropositive. Each CDR3 is given with its conserved first and last residue. Fields, in order: V gene, D gene, clone size, J gene, CDR3 protein, CDR3 DNA. D genes are given only for firm matches. For some rows the clone size is stated as once, few or many, or as a class when expanded; others skip it.

TRBV12-5	TRBD1	-	TRBJ2-2	CASGREGGRTGELFF	TGTGCTAGTGGGAGGGAAGGGGGCCGGACCGGGGAGCTGTTTTTT
TRBV5-5	-	-	TRBJ1-4	CASSRTGGFEKLFF	TGTGCCAGCAGTCGGACGGGGGGCTTTGAAAAACTGTTTTTT
TRBV2	TRBD1	-	TRBJ1-2	CASSVGQGLESYTF	TGTGCCAGCAGTGTGGGACAGGGGCTCGAGAGCTACACCTTC
TRBV28	TRBD1	-	TRBJ1-2	CASSLSGGRGYTF	TGTGCCAGCAGTTTATCAGGGGGCCGTGGCTACACCTTC
TRBV19	-	-	TRBJ1-5	CASSPALRGKQPQHF	TGTGCCAGTAGTCCAGCTCTCCGGGGGAAACAGCCCCAGCATTTT
TRBV12-5	-	-	TRBJ1-5	CASGLDRVLDHQPQHF	TGTGCTAGTGGTTTGGACAGGGTATTAGACCATCAGCCCCAGCATTTT
TRBV6-1	TRBD2	-	TRBJ2-5	CASSEHLAGGQETQYF	TGTGCCAGCAGCGAACACTTAGCGGGGGGGCAAGAGACCCAGTACTTC
TRBV7-9	-	-	TRBJ1-5	CASSQLGESNQPQHF	TGTGCCAGCAGCCAACTGGGCGAAAGCAATCAGCCCCAGCATTTT
TRBV9	-	-	TRBJ1-1	CASSVSGLWNTEAFF	TGTGCCAGCAGCGTATCCGGTTTGTGGAACACTGAAGCTTTCTTT
TRBV5-1	TRBD2	once	TRBJ2-7	CASRAQGAGASYEQYF	TGCGCCAGCAGAGCTCAGGGAGCGGGGGCCTCCTACGAGCAGTACTTC
TRBV29-1	TRBD1	-	TRBJ2-3	CSVEDWTGNTDTQYF	TGCAGCGTTGAAGACTGGACAGGAAACACAGATACGCAGTATTTT
TRBV15	TRBD1	-	TRBJ1-1	CATSRRTGRGTEAFF	TGTGCCACCAGCAGAAGGACAGGGCGGGGGACTGAAGCTTTCTTT
TRBV19	-	-	TRBJ2-4	CASTEYPKNIQYF	TGTGCCAGTACCGAGTACCCCAAAAACATTCAGTACTTC
TRBV29-1	TRBD1	-	TRBJ1-2	CSVELGQGERNGYTF	TGCAGCGTTGAACTAGGACAGGGTGAGAGGAATGGCTACACCTTC
TRBV19	TRBD1	-	TRBJ1-2	CASSISGQLYGYTF	TGTGCCAGTAGTATTTCGGGACAGCTCTATGGCTACACCTTC
TRBV5-1	-	-	TRBJ2-3	CASSSNSGSSTDTQYF	TGCGCCAGCAGCTCTAATAGCGGATCTAGCACAGATACGCAGTATTTT
TRBV6-5	TRBD1	-	TRBJ1-4	CASSYKGGLKGKLFF	TGTGCCAGCAGTTATAAAGGGGGCCTAAAGGGGAAACTGTTTTTT
TRBV7-9	TRBD1	-	TRBJ1-6	CASTLYSGTANPPLHF	TGTGCCAGCACCCTCTACTCCGGGACAGCGAACCCACCCCTCCACTTT
TRBV6-4	TRBD1	-	TRBJ2-1	CASSPRQGVGEQFF	TGTGCCAGCAGTCCCAGACAGGGTGTGGGTGAGCAGTTCTTC
TRBV27	-	-	TRBJ2-7	CASRQSGTYEQYF	TGTGCCAGCCGGCAGTCAGGGACCTACGAGCAGTACTTC
TRBV7-9	-	once	TRBJ1-5	CASSTRGDQPQHF	TGTGCCAGCAGCACCCGGGGGGATCAGCCCCAGCATTTT
TRBV5-1	-	-	TRBJ2-1	CASSLVAARSNEQFF	TGCGCCAGCAGCTTGGTGGCAGCGCGATCCAATGAGCAGTTCTTC
TRBV5-1	-	-	TRBJ1-5	CASSLEGINQPQHF	TGCGCCAGCAGCTTGGAGGGGATCAATCAGCCCCAGCATTTT
TRBV2	TRBD1	-	TRBJ1-1	CASSLKTGQYTEAFF	TGTGCCAGCAGCCTGAAGACAGGGCAATACACTGAAGCTTTCTTT
TRBV2	TRBD1	-	TRBJ1-1	CASSKGIQGAAGEAFF	TGTGCCAGCAGTAAGGGTATCCAGGGGGCCGCCGGTGAAGCTTTCTTT
TRBV4-2	-	-	TRBJ2-7	CASSQERVAYEQYF	TGTGCCAGCAGCCAAGAGCGGGTAGCATACGAGCAGTACTTC
TRBV19	TRBD1	-	TRBJ2-7	CASSMSQGAYSYEQYF	TGTGCCAGTAGTATGTCGCAGGGGGCCTACTCCTACGAGCAGTACTTC
TRBV5-1	-	-	TRBJ2-7	CASSQEQGAVGKQYF	TGCGCCAGCAGCCAAGAACAGGGAGCGGTCGGCAAGCAGTACTTC
TRBV2	-	-	TRBJ2-1	CASSEGGSGFVRMDNEQFF	TGTGCCAGCAGTGAGGGTGGGTCGGGGTTTGTCCGGATGGACAATGAGCAGTTCTTC
TRBV12-5	-	-	TRBJ2-6	CASGRGISGANVLTF	TGTGCTAGTGGTAGAGGGATCTCTGGGGCCAACGTCCTGACTTTC
TRBV30	TRBD1	-	TRBJ2-5	CAWGGQGSQETQYF	TGTGCCTGGGGAGGACAGGGCTCCCAAGAGACCCAGTACTTC
TRBV13	-	-	TRBJ1-2	CASSLRGPNYGYTF	TGTGCCAGCAGCTTAAGGGGCCCTAACTATGGCTACACCTTC
TRBV5-6	TRBD2	-	TRBJ2-1	CASSFRTSGIYNEQFF	TGTGCCAGCAGCTTCCGGACTAGCGGGATATACAATGAGCAGTTCTTC
TRBV30	-	-	TRBJ1-5	CAWSVGGGDQPQHF	TGTGCCTGGAGTGTAGGCGGGGGTGATCAGCCCCAGCATTTT
TRBV6-4	TRBD2	-	TRBJ2-2	CASRPEAGGPGELFF	TGTGCCAGCAGGCCCGAAGCGGGGGGGCCCGGGGAGCTGTTTTTT
TRBV10-3	-	-	TRBJ1-5	CATAGAGNQPQHF	TGTGCCACCGCGGGTGCAGGCAATCAGCCCCAGCATTTT
TRBV29-1	-	-	TRBJ1-2	CSVGEEGGYTF	TGCAGCGTTGGCGAGGAGGGAGGCTACACCTTC
TRBV4-1	-	-	TRBJ1-2	CASSQALAGSYGYTF	TGCGCCAGCAGCCAAGCTTTAGCGGGCAGCTATGGCTACACCTTC
TRBV7-2	-	-	TRBJ2-7	CASSSQGLRGNYEQYF	TGTGCCAGCAGCTCCCAGGGGTTGCGGGGGAACTACGAGCAGTACTTC
TRBV4-1	-	-	TRBJ1-2	CASSQVFTGPNYGYTF	TGCGCCAGCAGCCAAGTCTTTACAGGTCCTAACTATGGCTACACCTTC
TRBV28	TRBD1	-	TRBJ2-7	CASRRDRVTGEQYF	TGTGCCAGCAGAAGGGACAGGGTTACAGGCGAGCAGTACTTC
TRBV12-5	-	-	TRBJ1-5	CASGRQTGFNQPQHF	TGTGCTAGTGGTCGCCAGACAGGTTTCAATCAGCCCCAGCATTTT
TRBV5-4	-	-	TRBJ2-1	CASSPGQLSYNEQFF	TGTGCCAGCAGCCCGGGACAACTCTCCTACAATGAGCAGTTCTTC
TRBV27	-	-	TRBJ2-7	CASSPTGVGFSYEQYF	TGTGCCAGCAGTCCCACGGGGGTGGGGTTCTCCTACGAGCAGTACTTC
TRBV6-6	TRBD2	-	TRBJ2-1	CASVAGDVSYNEQFF	TGTGCCAGCGTCGCGGGGGATGTCTCCTACAATGAGCAGTTCTTC
TRBV27	-	-	TRBJ2-2	CASSLRQVNTGELFF	TGTGCCAGCAGTTTACGGCAGGTGAACACCGGGGAGCTGTTTTTT
TRBV28	-	-	TRBJ2-1	CATLGLYNEQFF	TGTGCCACCCTAGGACTCTACAATGAGCAGTTCTTC
TRBV7-9	TRBD1	-	TRBJ1-3	CASSFTGGGGNTIYF	TGTGCCAGCAGCTTCACAGGGGGTGGAGGAAACACCATATATTTT
TRBV6-5	-	-	TRBJ1-6	CASRTAEARSPLHF	TGTGCCAGCAGAACCGCCGAGGCCCGTTCACCCCTCCACTTT
TRBV11-3	TRBD1	-	TRBJ2-1	CASSTGTGYGGTNEQFF	TGTGCCAGCAGCACCGGGACAGGGTATGGGGGCACCAATGAGCAGTTCTTC
TRBV21-1	-	-	TRBJ2-6	CASSKRDIRSGANVLTF	TGTGCCAGCAGCAAACGCGACATACGCTCTGGGGCCAACGTCCTGACTTTC
TRBV5-6	-	once	TRBJ2-5	CASSYGGLMETQYF	TGTGCCAGCAGCTATGGGGGGTTGATGGAGACCCAGTACTTC
TRBV28	TRBD2	few	TRBJ2-5	CASAKGTSSFGTQYF	TGTGCCAGCGCCAAAGGGACTAGCTCTTTTGGGACCCAGTACTTC
TRBV30	TRBD2	few	TRBJ2-1	CAWSSSGILFEQFF	TGTGCCTGGAGCTCTAGCGGGATACTTTTCGAGCAGTTCTTC
TRBV25-1	TRBD1	-	TRBJ1-3	CASSEFGDRAGGTIYF	TGTGCCAGCAGTGAATTTGGGGACAGGGCCGGAGGCACCATATATTTT
TRBV7-7	TRBD1	-	TRBJ2-1	CASSPGTGVDEQFF	TGTGCCAGCAGCCCCGGGACAGGGGTTGATGAGCAGTTCTTC
TRBV29-1	-	few	TRBJ1-2	CSVAAAGQGGYTF	TGCAGCGTTGCGGCGGCCGGTCAGGGTGGCTACACCTTC
TRBV5-6	-	-	TRBJ2-1	CASSLYASDYNEQFF	TGTGCCAGCAGCTTGTATGCTAGCGACTACAATGAGCAGTTCTTC
TRBV7-9	-	-	TRBJ1-5	CASSPPGPNQPQHF	TGTGCCAGCAGCCCTCCAGGTCCCAATCAGCCCCAGCATTTT